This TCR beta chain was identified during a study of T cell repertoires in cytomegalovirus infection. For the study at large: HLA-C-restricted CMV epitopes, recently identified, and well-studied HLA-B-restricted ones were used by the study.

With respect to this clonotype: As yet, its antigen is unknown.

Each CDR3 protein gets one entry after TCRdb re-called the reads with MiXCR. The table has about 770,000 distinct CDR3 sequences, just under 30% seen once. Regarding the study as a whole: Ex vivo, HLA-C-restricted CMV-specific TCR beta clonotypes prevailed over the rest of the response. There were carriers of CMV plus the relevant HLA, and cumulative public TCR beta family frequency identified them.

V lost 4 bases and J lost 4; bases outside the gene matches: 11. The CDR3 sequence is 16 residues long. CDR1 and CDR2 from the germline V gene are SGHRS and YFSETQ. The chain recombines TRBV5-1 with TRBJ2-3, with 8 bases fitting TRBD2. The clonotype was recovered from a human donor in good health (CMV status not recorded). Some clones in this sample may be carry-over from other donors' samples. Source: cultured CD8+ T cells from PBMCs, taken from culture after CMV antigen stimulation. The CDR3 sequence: CASSLTGGPLADTQYF. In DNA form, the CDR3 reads TGCGCCAGCAGCCTCACGGGGGGGCCGTTGGCAGATACGCAGTATTTT.